What follows are 19 T cell receptor beta chains derived from one specimen sequenced in a study of CD8+ T cells in alopecia areata. Once RNA had been extracted, it was reverse transcribed into cDNA to act as the sequencing template. Clones were read by immunoSEQ multiplex PCR, and TCRdb kept only the in-frame ones, dropping some. The sample records 110,000 or so clones, roughly 56% being singletons. Treatment noted: oral pan-JAK inhibitor, 5-10 mg twice daily. The sequenced sample was CD4+ T cells sorted from blood, obtained at week 24, from a patient treated with tofacitinib. All receptors come from a human donor with alopecia areata.

This clone was seen a few times. The chain joins TRBV11-2 to TRBJ2-1; 13 bases agree with TRBD2. This CDR3 region has 15 residues. V dropped 5 bases and J dropped 4; count of bases not matched to a gene: 2. CDR1 and CDR2 (germline): SGHAT, FQNNGV. The CDR3 DNA reads as TGTGCCAGCAGCCCACTAGCGGGGGGGTACAATGAGCAGTTCTTC. Translating it yields CASSPLAGGYNEQFF.

The chain recombines TRBV9 with TRBJ2-5, with TRBD2 matching over 13 bases. The ends lost 4 bases at V and 7 bases at J; junction bases unmatched: 4. CDR3 length: 14 residues. Looked up from germline, CDR1 is SGDLS and CDR2 is YYNGEE. As DNA, the CDR3 is TGTGCCAGCAGCCCCAGGACTAGCGGGGGGACCCAGTACTTC. Translation: CASSPRTSGGTQYF.

CDR3 loop: CASSLVGTGQGETQYF. The CDR3 DNA reads TGCGCCAGCAGCTTGGTAGGGACAGGGCAAGGGGAGACCCAGTACTTC. The genes are TRBV5-1 and TRBJ2-5; 9 nucleotides line up with TRBD1. Looked up from germline, CDR1 is SGHRS and CDR2 is YFSETQ. V shed 0 bases, J shed 5 bases, and the junction held 8 bases outside the gene matches. The CDR3 has 16 amino acids.

The chain employs TRBV29-1 and TRBJ2-1; 10 bases fit TRBD1. Germline CDR1 reads SQVTM; CDR2 reads ANQGSEA. The CDR3 length is 15 residues. The V segment lost 5 bases and the J segment 8 bases; nucleotides outside the gene matches: 12. The CDR3 coding sequence is TGCAGCGTTCTTTCCTGGACAGGGGGGTCGGATGAGCAGTTCTTC. Its translation is CSVLSWTGGSDEQFF.

The chain combines TRBV30 with TRBJ1-2, with 8 bases fitting TRBD1. V lost 4 bases to trimming and J lost 13 bases; unmatched junction nucleotides: 11. CDR1 is GTSNPN and CDR2 is SVGIG in the germline V gene (reference sequence). CDR3 size: 12 residues. This CDR3 reads CAWTGQGMEGTF. CDR3 DNA: TGTGCCTGGACCGGACAGGGAATGGAGGGCACCTTC.

The chain has TRBV5-6 and TRBJ1-2; possible D gene TRBD1, 6 bases. The germline V gene has CDR1 SGHDT and CDR2 YYEEEE. V was pared by 2 bases and J by 2 bases, with 10 bases between. There are 14 residues in the CDR3. The CDR3 DNA reads TGTGCCAGCAGCTTCACAGGGTTGAACTATGGCTACACCTTC. It specifies CASSFTGLNYGYTF.

A few counts support this clone. This rearrangement joins TRBV7-9 to TRBJ1-5, with TRBD1 matching over 10 bases. Germline V gene data show CDR1 as SEHNR and CDR2 as FQNEAQ (reference sequence). J gave up 4 bases and V 5 bases, and 5 bases lay outside the gene matches. There are 15 residues in the CDR3. CDR3 sequence (DNA): TGTGCCAGCAGCCTTGGGACAGGGGTTAATCAGCCCCAGCATTTT. It yields the protein CASSLGTGVNQPQHF.

This chain joins TRBV2 and TRBJ2-4, with a possible D match to TRBD1 (6 bases). The CDR3 loop spans 19 amino acids. V lost 6 bases to trimming and J lost 2 bases, with 26 bases between them. Germline V gene lookup returns CDR1 SNHLY and CDR2 FYNNEI. CDR3 coding DNA: TGTGCCAGCAGGGACCTGGGACCCCGTGGGGGCTGGCCCAAAAACATTCAGTACTTC. Residues: CASRDLGPRGGWPKNIQYF.

A few counts support this clone. The chain is built from TRBV5-6 and TRBJ1-4, with D perhaps TRBD1 (6 bases). Germline-derived CDR1 and CDR2 are SGHDT and YYEEEE. Trimming left V 3 bases short and J 3 bases short, with 12 bases between. There are 15 residues in the CDR3. CDR3 loop: CASSSLQGPNEKLFF. The CDR3 DNA follows: TGTGCCAGCAGCTCCCTACAGGGACCTAATGAAAAACTGTTTTTT.

This chain joins TRBV9 and TRBJ2-3, with D possibly TRBD2 on 6 matching bases. V was trimmed by 5 bases and J by 1 base, leaving 8 bases between them. The CDR3 is made up of 13 amino acids. Germline CDR1 is SGDLS and CDR2 is YYNGEE. CDR3 amino acids: CASSWGGTDTQYF. The CDR3 coding sequence is TGTGCCAGCAGTTGGGGGGGCACAGATACGCAGTATTTT.

The CDR3 DNA reads as TGCGCCAGCAGCCAAGTCGTCGGATTCTATGGCTACACCTTC. It specifies CASSQVVGFYGYTF. This chain joins TRBV4-1 and TRBJ1-2, with D unclear. The CDR3 covers 14 residues. V lost 1 base and J lost 4, with 10 bases in between. Germline CDR1 and CDR2: MGHRA and YSYEKL.

Only a few counts were recorded for this clone. The CDR3 DNA sequence: TGTGCCATCAGACTTCGACAGGGAAGTACTGAAGCTTTCTTT. As protein: CAIRLRQGSTEAFF. The chain links TRBV10-3 to TRBJ1-1; 7 nucleotides line up with TRBD1. This CDR3 has 14 residues. V lost 6 bases to trimming and J lost 5 bases; unmatched junction nucleotides: 9. In germline, CDR1 is ENHRY, CDR2 SYGVKD.

This clone was observed a handful of times. The V and J genes are TRBV5-1 and TRBJ1-1; TRBD1 might be the D (5 bases). Between the trimmed V and J ends, which lost 5 bases and 0 bases, there was a span of 11 bases. This CDR3 is 14 amino acids long. Per germline, CDR1 SGHRS and CDR2 YFSETQ. CDR3 nucleotide sequence: TGCGCCAGCAGGGATGGGACGGTGAACACTGAAGCTTTCTTT. Its protein product is CASRDGTVNTEAFF.

The chain uses TRBV6-6 and TRBJ2-7; 7 nucleotides align to TRBD2. The CDR3 spans 15 residues. Germline V gene sequence: CDR1 MNHNY, CDR2 SVGAGI (reference sequence). V trimming: 7 bases; J trimming: 5 bases; junction bases outside the gene matches: 14. The CDR3 region is CASKVLAALGDEQYF. In DNA form, the CDR3 reads TGTGCCAGCAAGGTCCTAGCGGCCCTCGGGGACGAGCAGTACTTC.

The chain couples TRBV29-1 to TRBJ2-5, with D perhaps TRBD1 or TRBD2 (7 bases each). The CDR3 is 12 residues long. Germline V gene lookup returns CDR1 SQVTM and CDR2 ANQGSEA. V was trimmed by 6 bases and J by 5 bases, leaving 13 bases between them. The CDR3: CSVPQGGETQYF. DNA of the CDR3: TGCAGCGTCCCCCAGGGGGGGGAGACCCAGTACTTC.

This clone was detected once. The gene calls are TRBV4-3 and TRBJ1-2; perhaps TRBD1 as D (5 bases). Germline V lookup: CDR1 LGHNA, CDR2 YSLEER. The CDR3 totals 16 residues. Between the trimmed V and J ends, which lost 0 bases and 7 bases, there was a span of 18 bases. The CDR3 DNA reads TGCGCCAGCAGCCAAGATCAGGGAGGGGCGATCTCTGGCTACACCTTC. Protein sequence: CASSQDQGGAISGYTF.

The chain combines TRBV5-1 with TRBJ2-3; TRBD1 matches at 7 bases. Germline loops: CDR1 SGHRS, CDR2 YFSETQ. V dropped 0 bases and J dropped 2; count of bases not matched to a gene: 6. This CDR3 contains 16 residues. CDR3 in DNA: TGCGCCAGCAGCTTGGCACAGGGGCCTCCCACAGATACGCAGTATTTT. Its protein is CASSLAQGPPTDTQYF.

V is TRBV29-1 and J is TRBJ1-2; maybe TRBD1 (5 bases). V lost 6 bases, J lost 3 bases, and 17 bases lay in between. Germline CDR1 reads SQVTM; CDR2 reads ANQGSEA. The CDR3 loop spans 14 amino acids. In nucleotides, the CDR3 is TGCAGCGTAGCCCCCAGGGTGGGGGACTATGGCTACACCTTC. Protein product: CSVAPRVGDYGYTF.

The chain carries TRBV28 and TRBJ2-7; D gene ambiguous. This CDR3 region has 14 residues. V dropped 1 base and J dropped 5 bases, with 12 bases sitting between them. CDR1 and CDR2 (germline): MDHEN, SYDVKM. CDR3 DNA sequence: TGTGCCAGCAGTTTATACGAGGTTTCACACGAGCAGTACTTC. Encoded protein: CASSLYEVSHEQYF.